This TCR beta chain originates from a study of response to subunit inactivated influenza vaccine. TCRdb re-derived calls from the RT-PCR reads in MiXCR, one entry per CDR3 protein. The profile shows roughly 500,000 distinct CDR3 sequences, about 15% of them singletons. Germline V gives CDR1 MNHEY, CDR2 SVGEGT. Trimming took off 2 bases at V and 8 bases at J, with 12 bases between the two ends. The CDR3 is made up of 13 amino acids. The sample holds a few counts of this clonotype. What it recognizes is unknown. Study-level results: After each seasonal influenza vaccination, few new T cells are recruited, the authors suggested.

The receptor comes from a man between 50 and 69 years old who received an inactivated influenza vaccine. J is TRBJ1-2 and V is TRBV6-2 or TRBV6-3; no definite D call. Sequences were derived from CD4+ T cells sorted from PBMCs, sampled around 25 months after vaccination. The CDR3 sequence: CASSYGRLNGYTF. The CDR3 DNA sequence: TGTGCCAGCAGTTACGGCCGTTTGAACGGCTACACCTTC.